The clone carrying this TCR beta chain was detected only a few times. Participant-reported clinical history was the basis for cohort assignment. The V end lost 2 bases, the J end lost 2 bases, and 9 bases lay between the germline ends. Germline V gives CDR1 MNHEY, CDR2 SVGEGT. The CDR3 has 14 amino acids. This entry comes from a study of blood T cell repertoires in COVID-19. As processed by the authors: The authors estimated nucleated cell counts from reference gene primer amplification. Clones were read by immunoSEQ multiplex PCR, and TCRdb kept only the in-frame ones, dropping some. V, J and clone size reflect that table, while D and trimming were determined from the DNA. This table holds a few hundred thousand clones, around 83% found once.

This TCR was recovered from a woman aged 45-60 years who had recovered from COVID-19. Sequencing was done on a sample of PBMCs or T cells enriched from blood (not recorded which). The rearrangement uses TRBV6-2 or TRBV6-3 and TRBJ2-5; D not certain. The DNA for the CDR3 is TGTGCCAGCAGTTACATGGCAGGACAAGAGACCCAGTACTTC. Its translation: CASSYMAGQETQYF.